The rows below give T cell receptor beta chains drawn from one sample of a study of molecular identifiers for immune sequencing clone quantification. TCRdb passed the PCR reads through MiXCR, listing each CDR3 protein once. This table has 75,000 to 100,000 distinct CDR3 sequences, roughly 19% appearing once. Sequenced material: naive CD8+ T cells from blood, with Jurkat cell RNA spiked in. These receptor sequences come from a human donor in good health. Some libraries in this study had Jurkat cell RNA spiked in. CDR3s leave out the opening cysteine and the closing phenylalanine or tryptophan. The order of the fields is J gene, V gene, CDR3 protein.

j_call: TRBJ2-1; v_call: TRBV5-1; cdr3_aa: ASRIAGGPHNEQF
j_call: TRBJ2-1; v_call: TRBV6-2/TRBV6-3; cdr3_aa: ASSFSGYNEQF
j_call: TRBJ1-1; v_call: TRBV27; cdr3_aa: ASSVQTNTEAF
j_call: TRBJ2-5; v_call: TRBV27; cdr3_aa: ASSLYGETQY
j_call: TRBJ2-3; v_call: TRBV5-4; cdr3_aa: ASSQGTSGADTQY
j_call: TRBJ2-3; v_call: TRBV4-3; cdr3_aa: ASSQDLAGIPTDTQY
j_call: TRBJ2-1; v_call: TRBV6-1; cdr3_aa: ASSEEIAQGIGNEQF
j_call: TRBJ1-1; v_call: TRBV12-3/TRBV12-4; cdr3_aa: ASRKNRVPEAF
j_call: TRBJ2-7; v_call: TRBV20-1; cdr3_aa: SARGEVYEQY
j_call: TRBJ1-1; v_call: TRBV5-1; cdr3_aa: ASSLYTFREEAF
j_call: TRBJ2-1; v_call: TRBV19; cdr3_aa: ASNQGVLDEQF
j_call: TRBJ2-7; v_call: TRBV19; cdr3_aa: ASSSAGTGKYEQY
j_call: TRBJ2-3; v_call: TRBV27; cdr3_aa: ASSLSEGSDTQY
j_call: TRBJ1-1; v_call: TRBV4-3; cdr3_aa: ASSPDRRLNTEAF
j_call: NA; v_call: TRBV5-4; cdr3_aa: ASSLRVAGDSTDTQH
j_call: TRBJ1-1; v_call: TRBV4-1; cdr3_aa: ASSQNRGWTEAF
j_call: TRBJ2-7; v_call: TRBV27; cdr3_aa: TSSFGTGSYEQY
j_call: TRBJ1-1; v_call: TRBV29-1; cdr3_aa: SINSLNTEAF
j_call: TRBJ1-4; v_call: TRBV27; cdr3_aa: ASSSLTGGRGKLF
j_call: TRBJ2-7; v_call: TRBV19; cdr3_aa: ASNLGQGDAEQY
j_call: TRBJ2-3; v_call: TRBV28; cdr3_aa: ASGFEVGTDTQY
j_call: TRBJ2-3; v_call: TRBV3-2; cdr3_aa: ASRQCADTQY